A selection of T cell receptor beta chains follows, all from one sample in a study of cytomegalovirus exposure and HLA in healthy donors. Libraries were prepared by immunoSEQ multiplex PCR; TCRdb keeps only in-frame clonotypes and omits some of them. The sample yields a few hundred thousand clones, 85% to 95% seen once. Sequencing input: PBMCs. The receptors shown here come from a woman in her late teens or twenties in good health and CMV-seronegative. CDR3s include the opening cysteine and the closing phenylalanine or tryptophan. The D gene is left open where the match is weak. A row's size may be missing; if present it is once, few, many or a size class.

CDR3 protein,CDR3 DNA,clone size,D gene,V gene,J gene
CANLGQGATGRTGELFF,TGTGCTAACCTGGGACAGGGTGCAACGGGGAGAACCGGGGAGCTGTTTTTT,.,TRBD1,TRBV7-9,TRBJ2-2
CASSLLQGYGYTF,TGTGCCAGCAGTTTACTACAGGGGTATGGCTACACCTTC,few,TRBD1,TRBV27,TRBJ1-2
CASGLPGQVLQTGELFF,TGTGCCAGCGGACTGCCGGGACAGGTCCTACAGACCGGGGAGCTGTTTTTT,.,TRBD1,TRBV28,TRBJ2-2
CASSYSASGNTEAFF,TGTGCCAGCAGTTACTCGGCGTCAGGGAACACTGAAGCTTTCTTT,.,.,TRBV6-5,TRBJ1-1
CASGFARQGTTEAFF,TGTGCCAGCGGATTTGCGAGACAGGGGACTACTGAAGCTTTCTTT,.,TRBD1,TRBV6-6,TRBJ1-1
CASRSIEAGGNEQFF,TGTGCCAGCAGGTCTATAGAAGCTGGTGGCAATGAGCAGTTCTTC,.,.,TRBV11-3,TRBJ2-1
CASSRYKYNQPQHF,TGTGCCAGCAGCAGATACAAATACAATCAGCCCCAGCATTTT,few,.,TRBV21-1,TRBJ1-5
CASRRAGGPDEQYF,TGTGCCAGCAGAAGAGCAGGGGGGCCTGACGAGCAGTACTTC,few,.,TRBV6-5,TRBJ2-7
CASSVVGQGVSSNQPQHF,TGTGCCAGTAGTGTGGTGGGACAGGGTGTCTCAAGCAATCAGCCCCAGCATTTT,.,TRBD1,TRBV19,TRBJ1-5
CASSSGTSGYESSYNEQFF,TGCGCCAGCAGCTCCGGGACTAGCGGGTACGAAAGCTCCTACAATGAGCAGTTCTTC,.,TRBD2,TRBV5-1,TRBJ2-1
CASRIMDRNTEAFF,TGTGCCAGCAGAATAATGGACAGGAACACTGAAGCTTTCTTT,.,.,TRBV6-5,TRBJ1-1
CAWSYRDRGSPLHF,TGTGCCTGGAGTTACCGGGACAGAGGATCACCCCTCCACTTT,few,TRBD1,TRBV30,TRBJ1-6
CASSPGYRANYEQYF,TGTGCCAGCAGCCCCGGCTACAGGGCGAACTACGAGCAGTACTTC,few,.,TRBV7-8,TRBJ2-7
CASSLRGLAGRGGELFF,TGTGCCAGCAGTTTAAGGGGACTAGCGGGGAGGGGAGGGGAGCTGTTTTTT,.,TRBD2,TRBV27,TRBJ2-2
CATSRGGVGGYTF,TGTGCCACCTCACGTGGGGGGGTGGGTGGCTACACCTTC,.,.,TRBV6-5,TRBJ1-2
CASSVGRRDAEQYF,TGTGCCAGCAGCGTAGGCCGCCGAGATGCCGAGCAGTACTTC,.,.,TRBV9,TRBJ2-7
CASSGRGQGNTEAFF,TGTGCCAGCAGCGGCAGGGGCCAGGGCAACACTGAAGCTTTCTTT,.,.,TRBV6-4,TRBJ1-1
CASSTGGEKETQYF,TGCGCCAGCAGCACCGGGGGGGAAAAAGAGACCCAGTACTTC,.,TRBD2,TRBV5-1,TRBJ2-5
CASSQDILAGDGETQYF,TGCGCCAGCAGCCAAGATATTCTAGCGGGAGATGGGGAGACCCAGTACTTC,.,TRBD2,TRBV4-1,TRBJ2-5
CASSLGRTGGNEQFF,TGTGCCAGCAGCTTAGGGCGGACAGGGGGGAATGAGCAGTTCTTC,.,TRBD1,TRBV11-3,TRBJ2-1
CATSRDLFADSSYEQYF,TGTGCCACCAGCAGAGATTTGTTCGCGGATAGCTCCTACGAGCAGTACTTC,.,.,TRBV15,TRBJ2-7
CASSGDVAGRAGELFF,TGTGCCAGCAGCGGGGACGTAGCGGGACGGGCCGGGGAGCTGTTTTTT,.,TRBD2,TRBV9,TRBJ2-2
CAWSRGTSGSNQPQHF,TGTGCCTGGAGTAGGGGGACGTCGGGTAGCAATCAGCCCCAGCATTTT,.,.,TRBV30,TRBJ1-5
CASSLEQGDNYGYTF,TGTGCCAGCAGCTTGGAACAGGGCGATAACTATGGCTACACCTTC,.,.,TRBV5-5,TRBJ1-2
CSVTTSGRLSSYNEQFF,TGCAGCGTAACGACTAGCGGGAGGCTGAGCTCCTACAATGAGCAGTTCTTC,.,TRBD2,TRBV29-1,TRBJ2-1
CASSLEVLDRGTGELFF,TGCGCCAGCAGCTTGGAAGTGCTGGACAGGGGCACCGGGGAGCTGTTTTTT,.,TRBD1,TRBV5-1,TRBJ2-2
CASSQALRGVNTEAFF,TGTGCCAGCAGCCAAGCTCTGAGAGGAGTGAACACTGAAGCTTTCTTT,.,.,TRBV14,TRBJ1-1
CASSQPGQGIYEQYF,TGCGCCAGCAGCCAACCGGGACAGGGAATTTACGAGCAGTACTTC,.,TRBD1,TRBV4-1,TRBJ2-7
CASSFARATYEQYF,TGTGCCAGCAGTTTCGCCAGGGCCACCTACGAGCAGTACTTC,.,.,TRBV27,TRBJ2-7
CASSRSGSWFNIQYF,TGTGCCAGCAGCAGAAGCGGGAGTTGGTTTAACATTCAGTACTTC,once,.,TRBV21-1,TRBJ2-4
CASSWTSLRNTGELFF,TGCGCCAGCAGTTGGACTAGCCTACGGAATACCGGGGAGCTGTTTTTT,once,TRBD2,TRBV5-1,TRBJ2-2
CASSMIGGNTIYF,TGTGCCAGTAGTATGATCGGGGGAAACACCATATATTTT,.,.,TRBV19,TRBJ1-3
CASSLGGGNTEAFF,TGTGCCAGCAGCTTAGGGGGAGGGAACACTGAAGCTTTCTTT,.,.,TRBV11-2,TRBJ1-1
CASSHPVGRGAYEQYF,TGTGCCAGCAGCCATCCGGTGGGCAGGGGGGCCTACGAGCAGTACTTC,.,.,TRBV11-2,TRBJ2-7
CASSASGTRPYEQYF,TGCGCCAGCAGTGCGAGCGGGACTCGCCCCTACGAGCAGTACTTC,.,TRBD2,TRBV10-1,TRBJ2-7
CASSSRLAANTGELFF,TGTGCCAGCAGTTCTCGTCTAGCTGCGAACACCGGGGAGCTGTTTTTT,.,.,TRBV28,TRBJ2-2
CASSFRIAGTYNEQFF,TGTGCCAGCAGCTTCAGGATAGCGGGAACTTACAATGAGCAGTTCTTC,once,TRBD2,TRBV11-1,TRBJ2-1
CASSLGQGNNSPLHF,TGCGCCAGCAGCTTGGGACAGGGTAATAATTCACCCCTCCACTTT,.,TRBD1,TRBV5-1,TRBJ1-6
CSVSLAGETQYF,TGCAGCGTTTCTCTAGCGGGGGAGACCCAGTACTTC,few,TRBD2,TRBV29-1,TRBJ2-5
CASSQVGGGITEAFF,TGCGCCAGCAGCCAAGTGGGAGGGGGGATAACTGAAGCTTTCTTT,.,.,TRBV4-1,TRBJ1-1
CASSLGGRTDTQYF,TGCGCCAGCAGCTTGGGGGGGAGGACAGATACGCAGTATTTT,.,.,TRBV5-1,TRBJ2-3
CASSGPGLGTDTQYF,TGTGCCAGCAGCGGCCCGGGTCTCGGGACAGATACGCAGTATTTT,.,.,TRBV9,TRBJ2-3
CASSPRTSGGLSKNIQYF,TGTGCCAGCTCACCTCGGACTAGCGGGGGTTTATCCAAAAACATTCAGTACTTC,.,TRBD2,TRBV18,TRBJ2-4
CAILGIAGVGDTQYF,TGTGCCATCCTTGGGATAGCGGGAGTAGGAGATACGCAGTATTTT,.,TRBD2,TRBV10-3,TRBJ2-3
CATTPTSGRYEQYF,TGTGCCACCACCCCGACTAGCGGGAGATACGAGCAGTACTTC,.,TRBD2,TRBV25-1,TRBJ2-7
CASSYPGLAAYEQYF,TGTGCCAGCAGCTACCCGGGACTAGCGGCCTACGAGCAGTACTTC,.,TRBD2,TRBV7-9,TRBJ2-7
CSVIFRGRETQYF,TGCAGCGTAATATTCAGGGGCCGAGAGACCCAGTACTTC,.,.,TRBV29-1,TRBJ2-5
CASRSTGSSYEQYF,TGTGCCAGCAGGTCAACAGGATCTTCCTACGAGCAGTACTTC,.,.,TRBV6-5,TRBJ2-7
CASSERTGEAFF,TGTGCCAGCAGTGAAAGAACAGGAGAAGCTTTCTTT,.,.,TRBV6-1,TRBJ1-1
CASTKDRVQTEAFF,TGTGCCAGTACCAAGGACAGGGTTCAAACTGAAGCTTTCTTT,.,TRBD1,TRBV19,TRBJ1-1
CASRDRPSAHTQYF,TGTGCCAGCCGGGACAGGCCCTCCGCCCATACGCAGTATTTT,.,TRBD1,TRBV6-4,TRBJ2-3
CASSFRSSYNEQFF,TGTGCCAGCAGCTTTAGGAGCTCCTACAATGAGCAGTTCTTC,.,.,TRBV5-8,TRBJ2-1